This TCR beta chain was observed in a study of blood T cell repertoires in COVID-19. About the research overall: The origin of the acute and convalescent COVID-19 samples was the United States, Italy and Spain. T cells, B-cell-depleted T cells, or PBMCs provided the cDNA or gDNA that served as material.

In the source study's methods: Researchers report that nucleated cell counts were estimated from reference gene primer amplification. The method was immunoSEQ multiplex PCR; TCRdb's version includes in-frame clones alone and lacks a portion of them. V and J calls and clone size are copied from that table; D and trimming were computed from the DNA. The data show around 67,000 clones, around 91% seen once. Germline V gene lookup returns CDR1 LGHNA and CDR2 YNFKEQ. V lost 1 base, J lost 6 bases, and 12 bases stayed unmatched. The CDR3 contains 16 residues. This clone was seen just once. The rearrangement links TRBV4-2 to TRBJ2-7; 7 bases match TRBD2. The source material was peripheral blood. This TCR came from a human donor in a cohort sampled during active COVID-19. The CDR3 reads CASSQGMAGVVLEQYF. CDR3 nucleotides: TGTGCCAGCAGCCAAGGAATGGCGGGGGTGGTCCTCGAGCAGTACTTC.